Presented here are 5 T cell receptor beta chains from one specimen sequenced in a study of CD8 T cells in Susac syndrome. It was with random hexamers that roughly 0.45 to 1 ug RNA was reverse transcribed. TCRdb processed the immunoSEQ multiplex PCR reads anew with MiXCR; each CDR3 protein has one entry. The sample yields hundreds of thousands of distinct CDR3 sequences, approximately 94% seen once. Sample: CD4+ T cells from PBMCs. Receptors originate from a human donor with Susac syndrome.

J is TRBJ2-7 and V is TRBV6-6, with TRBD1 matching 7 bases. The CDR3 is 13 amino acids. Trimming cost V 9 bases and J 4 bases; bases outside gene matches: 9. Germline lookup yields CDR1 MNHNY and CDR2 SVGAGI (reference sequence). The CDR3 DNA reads TGTGCCAGTAGAGACAGGGCCATTTACGAGCAGTACTTC. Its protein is CASRDRAIYEQYF.

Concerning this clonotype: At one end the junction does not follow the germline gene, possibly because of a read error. CDR3 in amino acids: CAVASRGLSSPPHF. CDR3 DNA: TGTGCCGTGGCCTCGAGGGGGCTGAGTTCACCCCCCCACTTT. The rearrangement links TRBV30 to TRBJ1-6, with TRBD1 matching over 7 bases. This CDR3 is 14 amino acids long. Germline V lookup: CDR1 GTSNPN, CDR2 SVGIG (reference sequence).

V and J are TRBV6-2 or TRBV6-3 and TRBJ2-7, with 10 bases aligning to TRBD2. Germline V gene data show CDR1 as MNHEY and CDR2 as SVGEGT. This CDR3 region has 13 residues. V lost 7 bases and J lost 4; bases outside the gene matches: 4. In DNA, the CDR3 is TGTGCCAGCACCCTAGCGGGGGAGTACGAGCAGTACTTC. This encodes CASTLAGEYEQYF.

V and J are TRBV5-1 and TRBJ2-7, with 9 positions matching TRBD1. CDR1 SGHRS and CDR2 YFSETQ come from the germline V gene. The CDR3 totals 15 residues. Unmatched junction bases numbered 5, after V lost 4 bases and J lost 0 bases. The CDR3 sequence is CASSGTGLSSYEQYF. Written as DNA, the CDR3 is TGCGCCAGCAGCGGGACAGGGCTAAGCTCCTACGAGCAGTACTTC. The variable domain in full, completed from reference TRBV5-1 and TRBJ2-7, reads KAGVTQTPRYLIKTRGQQVTLSCSPISGHRSVSWYQQTPGQGLQFLFEYFSETQRNKGNFPGRFSGRQFSNSRSEMNVSTLELGDSALYLCASSGTGLSSYEQYFGPGTRLTVT.

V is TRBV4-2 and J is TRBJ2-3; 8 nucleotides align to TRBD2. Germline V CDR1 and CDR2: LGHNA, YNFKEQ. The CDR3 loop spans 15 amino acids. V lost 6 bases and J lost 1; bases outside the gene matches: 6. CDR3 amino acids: CASRSTSGGTDTQYF. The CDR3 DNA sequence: TGTGCCAGCAGGAGCACTAGCGGCGGCACAGATACGCAGTATTTT.